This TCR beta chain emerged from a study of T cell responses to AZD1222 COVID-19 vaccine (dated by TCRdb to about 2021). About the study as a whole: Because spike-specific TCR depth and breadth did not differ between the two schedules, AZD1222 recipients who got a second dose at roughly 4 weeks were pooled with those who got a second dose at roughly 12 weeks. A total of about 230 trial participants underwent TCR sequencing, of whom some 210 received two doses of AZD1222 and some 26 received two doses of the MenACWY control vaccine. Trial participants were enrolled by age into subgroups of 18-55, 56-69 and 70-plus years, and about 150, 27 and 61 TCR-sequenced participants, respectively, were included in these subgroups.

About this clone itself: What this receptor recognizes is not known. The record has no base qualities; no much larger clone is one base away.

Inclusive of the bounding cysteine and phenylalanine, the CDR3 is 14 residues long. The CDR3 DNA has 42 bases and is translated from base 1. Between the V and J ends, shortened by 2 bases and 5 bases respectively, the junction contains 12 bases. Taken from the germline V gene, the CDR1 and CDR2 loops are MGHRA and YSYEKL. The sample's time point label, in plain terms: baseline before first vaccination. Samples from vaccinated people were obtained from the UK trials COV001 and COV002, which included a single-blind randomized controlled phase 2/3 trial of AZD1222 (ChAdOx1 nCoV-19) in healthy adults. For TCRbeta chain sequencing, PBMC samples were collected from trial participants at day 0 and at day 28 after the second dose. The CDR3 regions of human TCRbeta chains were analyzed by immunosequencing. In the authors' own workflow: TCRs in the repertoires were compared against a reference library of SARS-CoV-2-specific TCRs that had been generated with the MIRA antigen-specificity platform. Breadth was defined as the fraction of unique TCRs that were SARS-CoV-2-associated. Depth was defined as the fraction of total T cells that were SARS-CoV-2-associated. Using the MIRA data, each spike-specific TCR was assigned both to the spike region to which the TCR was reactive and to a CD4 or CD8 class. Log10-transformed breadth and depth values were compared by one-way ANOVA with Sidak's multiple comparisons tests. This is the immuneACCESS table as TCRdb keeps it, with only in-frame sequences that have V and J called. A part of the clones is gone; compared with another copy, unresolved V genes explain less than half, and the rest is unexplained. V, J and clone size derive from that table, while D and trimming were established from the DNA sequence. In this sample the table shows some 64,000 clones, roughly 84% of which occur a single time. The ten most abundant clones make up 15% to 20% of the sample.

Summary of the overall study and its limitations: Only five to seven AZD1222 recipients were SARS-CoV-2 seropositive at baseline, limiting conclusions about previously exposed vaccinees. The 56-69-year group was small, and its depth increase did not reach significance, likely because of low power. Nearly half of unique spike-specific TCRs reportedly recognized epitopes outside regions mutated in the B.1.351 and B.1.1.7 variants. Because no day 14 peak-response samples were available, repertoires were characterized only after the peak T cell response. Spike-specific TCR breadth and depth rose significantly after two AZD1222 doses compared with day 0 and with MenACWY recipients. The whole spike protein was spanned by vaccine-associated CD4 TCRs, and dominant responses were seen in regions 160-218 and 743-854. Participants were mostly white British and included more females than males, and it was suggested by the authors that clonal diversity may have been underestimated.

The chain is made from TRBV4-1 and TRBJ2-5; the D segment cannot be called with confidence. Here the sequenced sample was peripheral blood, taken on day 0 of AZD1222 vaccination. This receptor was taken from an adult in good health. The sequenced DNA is TGCGCCAGCAGCCAAAGTGGTTCAAGGGAGACCCAGTACTTC. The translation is CASSQSGSRETQYF.